The T cell receptor (beta chain) under discussion was sequenced for a study of cytomegalovirus exposure and HLA in healthy donors listed by TCRdb under 2017. In the study overall: According to an earlier analysis of several hundred of the donors, 150 million to 200 million T cells yielded 100 million or so unique TCR beta sequences and approximately 300 Gb of sequence data. The number of typed donors differed by locus: 629-630 for A, B, C, DRB1 and DQB1; 500 to 550 for DQA1; 606 for DPA1; and approximately 450 for DPB1. Roughly 290 gigabases of sequencing data and around 85 million unique TCR sequences made up an early release that covered approximately 700 HLA-typed donors. Every repertoire in the discovery cohort had been generated on one and the same sequencing platform. Five DR-DQ haplotypes were treated as single units for association and clustering because of strong linkage in the cohort. The genetic ancestry cluster associated with self-reported Caucasian donors included 81% of the 350 to 500 genotyped donors. Donor age, sex, ethnicity and CMV serostatus were compiled alongside the repertoire data. High-throughput TCR immunosequencing, statistical association of individual TCRs with disease status, and machine learning were combined to predict cytomegalovirus infection status. The study aimed to test whether cataloging public T cell receptors could reveal signatures of past pathogen exposure. In a later genetic analysis, genome-wide SNP genotypes for about three fifths of the roughly 670 donors were used, and that subset was treated as a discovery cohort. HLA typing covered class I and class II loci at four-digit resolution. To decide whether each TCR beta V gene segment behaved as functional or pseudogenic, an earlier analysis of some 600 of the donors relied on high-throughput TCR beta sequencing. The study used immunosequencing to profile the T cell repertoires of 666 subjects and linked those repertoires to cytomegalovirus serostatus. The later analysis used no new phenotypic data to find candidate immune exposures, relying instead on TCR beta sequences and their occurrence across donors. A later analysis re-analyzed previously published TCR beta repertoires from roughly 630 donors and added high-resolution HLA genotyping to study TCR occurrence patterns. Among several hundred genotyped donors of the cohort, an average of approximately 240,000 unique TCR beta nucleotide sequences was sequenced per donor, of which roughly 18% were non-productive. Along with the approximately 620-subject first cohort, a separate validation cohort of around 110 different subjects was used. What the authors observed across the whole study: It was suggested by the authors that the approach could potentially be generalized to other disease states and immunological phenotypes. Immune exposure information for the cohort was limited to CMV serostatus. In a later genetic analysis, a missense DCLRE1C variant was associated with V-gene and J-gene trimming of TCR beta chains, and the association was replicated in an independent cohort. Cytomegalovirus status was reported to be diagnosed by the classifier with high specificity and sensitivity in both the original and validation cohorts. At a false discovery rate of 0.05, a later analysis linked under 20,000 TCR beta sequences to specific HLA alleles. Only TCR beta chains were sequenced in this cohort, and the absence of alpha or paired-chain data limited detectable features. Because the 87-base-pair reads could not distinguish some IMGT-functional V segments, including TRBV6-2 and TRBV6-3, those segments were excluded. A further reported finding was that TCR beta sequences accurately predicted the HLA-A and HLA-B alleles for most subjects in the first cohort. Correlated functional status among segregating V segments might reflect linkage disequilibrium, but an unknown experimental factor could not be ruled out. Roughly 15 rarely observed V segments, including chromosome 9 orphons, were excluded from the earlier analysis of almost 600 of the donors because counts were too low. In an earlier analysis of about 600 of the donors, most TCR beta V segments appeared in productive rearrangements about 87% or about 30% of the time, broadly matching IMGT annotations. A few of the identified cytomegalovirus-associated TCR beta chains were confirmed in vitro to be specific for cytomegalovirus antigens. A cluster of highly shared sequence variants was judged likely to be a technical artifact of the sequencing pipeline. Sequencing depth was assumed to be roughly uniform across donors in the presence/absence analyses, though that assumption may not hold. In a later genetic analysis, fewer N-insertions in productive TCRs were reported among donors in an Asian-associated ancestry cluster than the roughly 710-donor mean. HLA typing was unavailable for some donors at each locus, so association tests used only the typed subset. Most CMV-associated TCR beta chains appeared to be HLA-restricted in a later analysis, and the HLA associations seemed to be driven largely by CMV exposure. Most TCR sequences were observed very rarely across donors, whereas some public TCRs were present in many individuals. The study listed 150 to 200 TCR beta chains as associated with cytomegalovirus. A later analysis reported that several top co-occurrence clusters appeared linked to parvovirus B19, influenza, CMV and Epstein-Barr virus. Compared with equally common non-associated chains, HLA-associated TCR beta chains in a later analysis were more clonally expanded and had lower generation probabilities. A later analysis found that TCR association rates varied across HLA loci, with DRB1 alleles showing the most associated TCRs and HLA-C alleles the fewest. When HLA alleles, especially DR and DQ, strongly co-occurred, TCR associations were difficult to assign to individual alleles.

Trimming costs V 5 bases and J 0 bases, and their ends lie 22 bases apart. The CDR3, cysteine through phenylalanine, is 19 amino acids long. Of all the DNA, just the CDR3 is kept, 57 bases in frame from base 1. Based on the germline V gene (reference sequence), the CDR1 and CDR2 sequences are LNHNV and YYDKDF. Comment on this clone: Its antigen remains unidentified. Per-nucleotide qualities are absent, and no much larger clonotype sits a single base away.

Receptor libraries were prepared by the immunoSEQ multiplex PCR assay. A mixture of 60 forward primers for TCR Vbeta segments and 13 reverse primers for TCR Jbeta segments was used in the multiplex PCR. A multiplex PCR assay on genomic DNA amplified the CDR3 region of rearranged TCR beta genes. The amplified TCR beta libraries were sequenced on the Illumina HiSeq System as 87-base-pair reads. Regarding the original processing steps: Across the 670 or so repertoires, a later analysis counted 78 million or so unique TCR beta chains, approximately 12 million of which were shared by at least two donors. A nearest-neighbor algorithm error-corrected the raw reads and collapsed the reads into unique sequences, merging closely related sequences to remove PCR and sequencing errors. Alignment of CDR3 sequences to IMGT reference sequences was used to assign V, D and J gene segments. For a sequence to be retained, a match of at least six nucleotides to both a V gene segment and a J gene segment was required. A rearrangement counted as productive if the CDR3 had no stop codons and remained in frame with V and J, and every other rearrangement counted as non-productive. CDR3 was defined by IMGT convention, running from the second conserved V-encoded cysteine to the conserved J-encoded phenylalanine. Sequences without an unambiguous match to a single V gene segment were excluded from the earlier analysis of approximately 600 of the donors. An earlier analysis of several hundred of the donors called V segments functional above 56.7% productive rearrangements and segregating when the between-donor standard deviation exceeded 5%. A statistical classification framework was developed to diagnose cytomegalovirus status using the catalog of TCR beta chain sequences. In a later analysis, TCR nucleotide sequences were compared against IMGT/GENE-DB human TR gene sequences so that V and J genes could be assigned. Using the TCRdist pipeline, a later analysis assigned CDR3 sequences along with most-parsimonious VDJ recombination scenarios. In a later analysis, each TCR beta chain was defined by its CDR3 amino acid sequence together with its V-gene family, and reads lacking a unique V-gene family were excluded. A later analysis removed several hundred highly shared, low-generation-probability nucleotide sequences to deal with suspected cross-contamination and a sequencing artifact. In a later analysis, a clonal expansion index was calculated for each public chain from normalized within-repertoire ranks of inferred template counts. In a later analysis, generation probabilities were computed using a VDJ recombination model fitted to out-of-frame rearrangements, and the results were checked against IGoR. Hypergeometric tests were used in a later analysis to score TCR-TCR, TCR-HLA and TCR-CMV co-occurrence, with a repertoire-size bias correction applied to the TCR pairs. In a later analysis, false discovery rates were estimated by permuting HLA or CMV assignments 20 times. In a later analysis, co-occurring TCRs were grouped using DBSCAN, with TCRdist sequence similarity added in when clustering inside HLA-allele-positive subsets. Co-occurrence clustering excluded repertoires with fewer than 30,000 or more than 120,000 public chains, plus five with anomalous nucleotide sharing. TCRdb provides this immuneACCESS table in a form limited to in-frame rearrangements. Some clones are lacking; in checked studies, under half of them reflect an unresolved V gene, and why the rest are absent is not known. The D gene and trimming were derived from the DNA, and the V and J assignments and clone size from that table. The sample table lists about 130,000 clones, 65% to 85% of them with a count of one. The ten top clones hold around 3.7% of the sample.

The cohort comprised several hundred healthy bone marrow donors. At the time of sampling, every cohort member was nominally healthy, though immune exposures that went unrecorded were likely present. The donor was CMV seronegative and belonged to the group of over 300 seronegative cohort members. A peripheral blood sample was collected from each donor, and TCR beta sequencing was performed on peripheral blood mononuclear cells. Genomic DNA was extracted from the blood cell samples with the Qiagen DNeasy Blood Extraction Kit. The chain joins TRBV15 to TRBJ2-2; D gene: possibly TRBD1, on 5 matching bases. The source of this sequence is a male donor in good health and CMV-seronegative. What was sequenced was PBMCs. The bases read TGTGCCACCAGCTCTTCCACCGACAGATTTAGGTCGAACACCGGGGAGCTGTTTTTT. Translated, it reads CATSSSTDRFRSNTGELFF.